The 18 T cell receptor beta chains reported below all come from one sample, sequenced in a study of CXCR3-negative and CXCR3-positive naive CD8 T cells. It was by 5' RACE with UMI labels that the TRB cDNA libraries were prepared. TCRdb reworked the 5' RACE reads into one entry per CDR3 protein, no DNA. The record lists 50,000 to 60,000 distinct CDR3 sequences, of which the ten most abundant hold around 0.4%. Sequencing used naive CXCR3- CD8+ T cells from blood. Subset denoted: CD45RO-CCR7+CD27+CD95- naive CD8+ T cells lacking CXCR3 (TNR3-). Receptor source: a human donor in good health. Some clones in this sample may be carry-over from other donors' samples.

The V call is TRBV29-1, the J call TRBJ2-1; checking the TCRdb D call of TRBD2 is not possible without DNA. CDR1 and CDR2 (germline): SQVTM, ANQGSEA. CDR3 size: 16 residues. The CDR3 reads CSVEDAGTSGINEQFF.

V usage is TRBV12-3 or TRBV12-4 and J usage is TRBJ2-7. The CDR3 contains 12 residues. CDR3 protein: CASSLGSHEQYF.

The V call is TRBV5-1, the J call TRBJ2-7; TCRdb picks TRBD1, but there is no DNA to check that call. CDR1 SGHRS and CDR2 YFSETQ come from the germline V gene. This CDR3 has 15 amino acids. The CDR3 reads CASSSGTGGRYEQYF.

The chain joins TRBV4-3 to TRBJ1-4; there is no DNA to check the TCRdb D call of TRBD1. From germline, CDR1 is LGHNA and CDR2 YSLEER. The CDR3 totals 15 residues. CDR3 region: CASSLRVTANEKLFF.

V is TRBV7-8 and J is TRBJ2-7. The CDR3 contains 14 residues. Germline assignment: CDR1 SGHVS and CDR2 FQNEAQ. Here the CDR3 reads CASSLVFLRDEQYF.

The chain links TRBV7-2 to TRBJ2-3. Germline CDR1 SGHTA, CDR2 FQGNSA. The CDR3 is made up of 14 amino acids. CDR3: CASSLGLASDTQYF.

The rearrangement uses TRBV19 and TRBJ2-1; TCRdb's assignment of TRBD2 cannot be checked, as there is no DNA. In germline, CDR1 is LNHDA, CDR2 SQIVND (reference sequence). CDR3 length: 17 residues. The chain's CDR3 is CASSIGTSGGYYNEQFF.

The rearrangement links TRBV20-1 to TRBJ2-7; there is no DNA to check the TCRdb D call of TRBD2. The CDR3 extends over 15 amino acids. CDR1 is DFQATT and CDR2 is SNEGSKA in the germline V gene (reference sequence). The CDR3 is CSATITGTGLYEQYF.

J is TRBJ2-7 and V is TRBV7-8; TCRdb returns TRBD1, unconfirmable since there is no DNA. This CDR3 is 13 amino acids long. The germline CDR1 and CDR2 sequences are SGHVS and FQNEAQ. CDR3 loop: CASRRRAGAEQYF.

CDR3: CASSSLDKDSGNTIYF. The chain has TRBV7-9 and TRBJ1-3; TCRdb indicates TRBD1, and absent DNA this call remains unverified. From germline, CDR1 is SEHNR and CDR2 FQNEAQ (reference sequence). The length of the CDR3 is 16 residues. The entire variable domain, with the rest obtained from reference TRBV7-9 and TRBJ1-3, is as follows: DTGVSQNPRHKITKRGQNVTFRCDPISEHNRLYWYRQTLGQGPEFLTYFQNEAQLEKSRLLSDRFSAERPKGSFSTLEIQRTEQGDSAMYLCASSSLDKDSGNTIYFGEGSWLTVV.

The rearrangement uses TRBV4-2 and TRBJ2-2; TCRdb reports TRBD2, a call that lacks DNA to check it against. The CDR3 is made up of 17 amino acids. Germline V lookup: CDR1 LGHNA, CDR2 YNFKEQ. The CDR3 sequence: CASSRPAGGPNTGELFF.

This chain connects TRBV7-8 to TRBJ2-5; TCRdb indicates TRBD1, and absent DNA this call remains unverified. The CDR3 consists of 15 residues. Germline CDR1 reads SGHVS; CDR2 reads FQNEAQ. CDR3 loop: CASSFRSGQQETQYF.

This sequence joins TRBV6-2 or TRBV6-3 and TRBJ1-5; there is no DNA to check the TCRdb D call of TRBD1. The length of the CDR3 is 16 residues. Germline CDR1 and CDR2: MNHEY and SVGEGT. CDR3 loop: CASSYSTGLSNQPQHF.

The rearrangement joins TRBV29-1 to TRBJ2-1; TCRdb indicates TRBD1, and absent DNA this call remains unverified. The CDR3 length is 15 residues. Germline CDR1 and CDR2: SQVTM and ANQGSEA. The CDR3 reads CSVESGQGSRNEQFF.

The rearrangement joins TRBV5-3 to TRBJ2-7; TCRdb's D call of TRBD2 is untestable without DNA. TRBV5-3 is classed as an ORF, of uncertain function. The CDR3 runs to 16 residues. The chain's CDR3 is CARSLAGRRGCDEQYF.

This chain uses TRBV20-1 with TRBJ2-5. CDR1 is DFQATT and CDR2 is SNEGSKA in the germline V gene (reference sequence). CDR3 length: 13 amino acids. Here the CDR3 reads CSARGGKAETQYF.

CDR3 region: CASSDLSYEQYF. The V and J genes are TRBV2 and TRBJ2-7. The germline V gene has CDR1 SNHLY and CDR2 FYNNEI. The CDR3 runs to 12 residues.

V is TRBV6-5 and J is TRBJ2-5; the D call from TCRdb, TRBD1, cannot be confirmed without DNA. The V gene's germline CDR1 is MNHEY and CDR2 SVGAGI. The CDR3 is made up of 14 amino acids. CDR3: CASSYYTGLETQYF.